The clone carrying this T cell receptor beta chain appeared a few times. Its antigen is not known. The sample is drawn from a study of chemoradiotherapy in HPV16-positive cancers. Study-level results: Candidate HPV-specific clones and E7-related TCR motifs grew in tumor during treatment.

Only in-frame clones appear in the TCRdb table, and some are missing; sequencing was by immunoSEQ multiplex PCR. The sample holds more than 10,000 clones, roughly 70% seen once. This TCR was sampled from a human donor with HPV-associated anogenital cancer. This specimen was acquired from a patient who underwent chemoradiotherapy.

CDR3 DNA sequence: TGCGCCAGCAGCCCCTCCCTCGCGGCGGGAGTGGACAATGAGCAGTTCTTC. Protein product: CASSPSLAAGVDNEQFF. The chain joins TRBV5-1 to TRBJ2-1; 7 bases fit TRBD2. The V gene's germline CDR1 is SGHRS and CDR2 YFSETQ. J was trimmed by 5 bases and V by 4 bases; bases with no gene match: 15. This CDR3 has 17 amino acids.